This T cell receptor beta chain was recovered during a study of T-cell reconstitution after alpha-beta-depleted transplantation in children. Overall study findings and caveats: T-cell counts and diversity at one year post-transplant came mainly from newly produced T cells.

This sample's TCRbeta library carried unique molecular identifier barcodes. TCRdb used MiXCR to reprocess the PCR reads, holding one entry per CDR3 protein. The sample lists about 490,000 distinct CDR3 sequences; roughly a tenth were seen once. In its sample, this clonotype was seen many times. Its antigen remains unidentified. From germline, CDR1 is SQVTM and CDR2 ANQGSEA. This CDR3 has 11 amino acids. Trimming pared 3 bases from V and 3 bases from J, leaving 6 bases between. This specimen consisted of PBMCs, obtained before TCRalphabeta/CD19-depleted stem cell transplant. This receptor was taken from a child aged 2 to 15 with inherited bone marrow failure, due to receive a stem cell transplant. J is TRBJ2-7 and V is TRBV29-1; TRBD1 is a possible D gene (5 bases). CDR3 loop: CSVDDSYEQYF. For the CDR3, the DNA is TGCAGCGTTGACGACAGCTACGAGCAGTACTTC.